This TCR beta chain was profiled in a study of blood T cell repertoires in COVID-19. CDR3 size: 16 residues. Germline CDR1 reads MNHEY; CDR2 reads SMNVEV (reference sequence). V lost 6 bases and J lost 1, with 15 bases in between. The data were produced by immunoSEQ multiplex PCR, yet TCRdb's version contains in-frame clones alone and is incomplete. The sample holds fewer than 200,000 clones, 82% seen once. This chain joins TRBV27 and TRBJ2-2, with D possibly matching TRBD2 (5 bases). The sequenced sample consisted of peripheral blood. The origin of this receptor is a woman in her thirties or forties with COVID-19, enrolled during active disease. The CDR3 sequence is CASRDLAGGNTGELFF. The CDR3 coding sequence is TGTGCCAGCAGAGACCTGGCGGGCGGGAACACCGGGGAGCTGTTTTTT.